These T cell receptor beta chains were read from a single sample in a study of cytomegalovirus exposure and HLA in healthy donors. Produced via immunoSEQ multiplex PCR; TCRdb's table is partial and in-frame only. This table has some 190,000 clones, 77% appearing once. The sequencing input was PBMCs. These receptors originate from a man between 18 and 35 years old in good health and CMV-seronegative. CDR3s include the opening cysteine and the closing phenylalanine or tryptophan. A D gene is named only where the DNA matches it firmly. Where a row states a size, it is once, few, many or the class of an expanded clone; other rows omit it.

D gene: TRBD1; J gene: TRBJ1-6; V gene: TRBV6-5; clone size: NA; CDR3 DNA: TGTGCCAGCAGCCCGGACAGGGTGAATTCACCCCTCCACTTT; CDR3 protein: CASSPDRVNSPLHF
D gene: TRBD1; J gene: TRBJ1-3; V gene: TRBV23-1; clone size: NA; CDR3 DNA: TGCGCCAGCAGTCAATCTGAGGACAGGGGTAGCTCTGGAAACACCATATATTTT; CDR3 protein: CASSQSEDRGSSGNTIYF
D gene: NA; J gene: TRBJ1-2; V gene: TRBV7-2; clone size: NA; CDR3 DNA: TGTGCCAGCAGCTTTGCAGACAGGAGCCTCTATGGCTACACCTTC; CDR3 protein: CASSFADRSLYGYTF
D gene: NA; J gene: TRBJ2-7; V gene: TRBV7-2; clone size: few; CDR3 DNA: TGTGCCAGCAGTCACACCACGGAGTCCTACGAGCAGTACTTC; CDR3 protein: CASSHTTESYEQYF
D gene: TRBD2; J gene: TRBJ2-3; V gene: TRBV7-3; clone size: NA; CDR3 DNA: TGTGCCAGCAGCTTCCAGACTAGCGGCACAGATACGCAGTATTTT; CDR3 protein: CASSFQTSGTDTQYF
D gene: NA; J gene: TRBJ1-1; V gene: TRBV28; clone size: NA; CDR3 DNA: TGTGCCAGCAGTATATATAGGGGCCTAGAAGCTTTCTTT; CDR3 protein: CASSIYRGLEAFF
D gene: NA; J gene: TRBJ2-5; V gene: TRBV7-6; clone size: few; CDR3 DNA: TGTGCCAGCAGCCCCCGCCTCCTCACGGGTAACCAAGAGACCCAGTACTTC; CDR3 protein: CASSPRLLTGNQETQYF
D gene: TRBD1; J gene: TRBJ1-5; V gene: TRBV4-3; clone size: NA; CDR3 DNA: TGCGCCAGCAGCCAAGGAGACAGGGACTGGGGCAATCAGCCCCAGCATTTT; CDR3 protein: CASSQGDRDWGNQPQHF
D gene: NA; J gene: TRBJ1-3; V gene: TRBV2; clone size: NA; CDR3 DNA: TGTGCCACCAGCGGACAGGGAAACACCATATATTTT; CDR3 protein: CATSGQGNTIYF
D gene: NA; J gene: TRBJ1-2; V gene: TRBV27; clone size: NA; CDR3 DNA: TGTGCCAGCAGTTTGACGGGCGGGTATGGCTACACCTTC; CDR3 protein: CASSLTGGYGYTF
D gene: NA; J gene: TRBJ2-3; V gene: TRBV2; clone size: NA; CDR3 DNA: TGTGCCAGCAGTGATGGAGGGGGCGTCACAGATACGCAGTATTTT; CDR3 protein: CASSDGGGVTDTQYF
D gene: NA; J gene: TRBJ2-6; V gene: TRBV27; clone size: once; CDR3 DNA: TGTGCCAGCAGACCATCCGGTGGGGCCAACGTCCTGACTTTC; CDR3 protein: CASRPSGGANVLTF
D gene: NA; J gene: TRBJ2-3; V gene: TRBV7-9; clone size: NA; CDR3 DNA: TGTGCCAGCAGCCTACCTGGTGCGCAGTATTTT; CDR3 protein: CASSLPGAQYF
D gene: NA; J gene: TRBJ1-2; V gene: TRBV11-2; clone size: NA; CDR3 DNA: TGTGCCAGCAGCGCTCCCGGGGGGGACTATGGCTACACCTTC; CDR3 protein: CASSAPGGDYGYTF
D gene: NA; J gene: TRBJ1-6; V gene: TRBV7-9; clone size: NA; CDR3 DNA: TGTGCCAGCAGCTTATCCCACGGAGCAGATTCACCCCTCCACTTT; CDR3 protein: CASSLSHGADSPLHF
D gene: NA; J gene: TRBJ2-2; V gene: TRBV25-1; clone size: NA; CDR3 DNA: TGTGCCAGCAGTGTCGGTACCGGGGAGCTGTTTTTT; CDR3 protein: CASSVGTGELFF
D gene: TRBD2; J gene: TRBJ2-3; V gene: TRBV13; clone size: NA; CDR3 DNA: TGTGCCAGCAGCGTACCCGGAGGCAGCGGGGGGGCAGATACGCAGTATTTT; CDR3 protein: CASSVPGGSGGADTQYF
D gene: TRBD1; J gene: TRBJ1-2; V gene: TRBV19; clone size: NA; CDR3 DNA: TGTGCCAGTAGCCATGACAGGGGCCCATCTCGGTATGGCTACACCTTC; CDR3 protein: CASSHDRGPSRYGYTF
D gene: TRBD2; J gene: TRBJ2-3; V gene: TRBV4-2; clone size: NA; CDR3 DNA: TGTGCCAGCAGATCAACTAGCGGCGATACGCAGTATTTT; CDR3 protein: CASRSTSGDTQYF
D gene: NA; J gene: TRBJ1-1; V gene: TRBV28; clone size: NA; CDR3 DNA: TGTGCCAGCAGTTTAGAAGGGAGGGGAGCAGCTTTCTTT; CDR3 protein: CASSLEGRGAAFF
D gene: TRBD1; J gene: TRBJ1-1; V gene: TRBV2; clone size: NA; CDR3 DNA: TGTGCCAGCAGCCCAGACAGGGGCACTGAAGCTTTCTTT; CDR3 protein: CASSPDRGTEAFF
D gene: NA; J gene: TRBJ2-7; V gene: TRBV7-8; clone size: NA; CDR3 DNA: TGTGCCAGCAGCATCCTGACAGGATCCTACGAGCAGTACTTC; CDR3 protein: CASSILTGSYEQYF
D gene: NA; J gene: TRBJ2-5; V gene: TRBV7-6; clone size: NA; CDR3 DNA: TGTGCCAGCAGCTTATCTAGTGAGGATGTGACCCAGTACTTC; CDR3 protein: CASSLSSEDVTQYF
D gene: NA; J gene: TRBJ1-2; V gene: TRBV5-3; clone size: NA; CDR3 DNA: TGTGCCAGAAGCTTGGTTTTCCCGGGACAATTCTATGGCTACACCTTC; CDR3 protein: CARSLVFPGQFYGYTF
D gene: TRBD1; J gene: TRBJ2-1; V gene: TRBV2; clone size: once; CDR3 DNA: TGTGCCAGCAATCGGGGACAGGGAAGGTACAATGAGCAGTTCTTC; CDR3 protein: CASNRGQGRYNEQFF
D gene: NA; J gene: TRBJ1-3; V gene: TRBV5-6; clone size: NA; CDR3 DNA: TGTGCCAGCAGCAGAAAGGGGTCCCACTCTGGAAACACCATATATTTT; CDR3 protein: CASSRKGSHSGNTIYF
D gene: NA; J gene: TRBJ1-4; V gene: TRBV5-6; clone size: NA; CDR3 DNA: TGTGCCAGCAGCTTGGTCGCAACTAATGAAAAACTGTTTTTT; CDR3 protein: CASSLVATNEKLFF
D gene: NA; J gene: TRBJ1-3; V gene: TRBV7-9; clone size: NA; CDR3 DNA: TGTGCCAGCAGCCTCGGGACTTCTGGAAACACCATATATTTT; CDR3 protein: CASSLGTSGNTIYF
D gene: NA; J gene: TRBJ1-5; V gene: TRBV4-1; clone size: NA; CDR3 DNA: TGCGCCAGCAGCCAAGTCGCGGAGAGCAATCAGCCCCAGCATTTT; CDR3 protein: CASSQVAESNQPQHF
D gene: TRBD1; J gene: TRBJ1-3; V gene: TRBV18; clone size: NA; CDR3 DNA: TGTGCCAGCTCACCAGGGTCGACAGGGACAAACACCATATATTTT; CDR3 protein: CASSPGSTGTNTIYF
D gene: TRBD1; J gene: TRBJ1-3; V gene: TRBV7-2; clone size: NA; CDR3 DNA: TGTGCCAGCAGCCCCAACAGGGGAGGAAACACCATATATTTT; CDR3 protein: CASSPNRGGNTIYF
D gene: TRBD1; J gene: TRBJ2-7; V gene: TRBV9; clone size: NA; CDR3 DNA: TGTGCCAGCAGCGTAGGGGACAGAGTCTCCTACGAGCAGTACTTC; CDR3 protein: CASSVGDRVSYEQYF
D gene: NA; J gene: TRBJ2-2; V gene: TRBV7-8; clone size: NA; CDR3 DNA: TGTGCCAGCAGCTGGACGGAGGGGACCGGGGAGCTGTTTTTT; CDR3 protein: CASSWTEGTGELFF
D gene: NA; J gene: TRBJ2-1; V gene: TRBV27; clone size: few; CDR3 DNA: TGTGCCAGCAGCGTCAGGGGCTACAATGAGCAGTTCTTC; CDR3 protein: CASSVRGYNEQFF
D gene: NA; J gene: TRBJ2-7; V gene: TRBV18; clone size: NA; CDR3 DNA: TGTGCCAGCTCACGGGGGACCGGGGAGGCCTACGAGCAGTACTTC; CDR3 protein: CASSRGTGEAYEQYF
D gene: NA; J gene: TRBJ2-5; V gene: TRBV27; clone size: NA; CDR3 DNA: TGTGCCAGCAGTCTTCGACTAGACAGAGAGACCCAGTACTTC; CDR3 protein: CASSLRLDRETQYF
D gene: TRBD1; J gene: TRBJ2-7; V gene: TRBV5-1; clone size: few; CDR3 DNA: TGCGCCAGCAGCGTCGGGACAGGGATTTCCTACGAGCAGTACTTC; CDR3 protein: CASSVGTGISYEQYF
D gene: NA; J gene: TRBJ2-4; V gene: TRBV28; clone size: NA; CDR3 DNA: TGTGCCAGCAGTCTTCCAGAGAGCGGAGCCAAAAACATTCAGTACTTC; CDR3 protein: CASSLPESGAKNIQYF
D gene: NA; J gene: TRBJ2-7; V gene: TRBV13; clone size: NA; CDR3 DNA: TGTGCCAGCAGCCCCCCGGACAGAAATCTCCCCTACGAGCAGTACTTC; CDR3 protein: CASSPPDRNLPYEQYF
D gene: TRBD1; J gene: TRBJ1-6; V gene: TRBV30; clone size: NA; CDR3 DNA: TGTGCCTGGAGGAGGGACAGGCGAAACTATAATTCACCCCTCCACTTT; CDR3 protein: CAWRRDRRNYNSPLHF
D gene: NA; J gene: TRBJ2-2; V gene: TRBV5-4; clone size: NA; CDR3 DNA: TGTGCCAGCAGCCCGCCGGGACAGAACACCGGGGAGCTGTTTTTT; CDR3 protein: CASSPPGQNTGELFF
D gene: TRBD1; J gene: TRBJ1-3; V gene: TRBV27; clone size: NA; CDR3 DNA: TGTGCCAGCAGCCTATCGGGACAGGGGTCTGGAAACACCATATATTTT; CDR3 protein: CASSLSGQGSGNTIYF
D gene: NA; J gene: TRBJ2-5; V gene: TRBV4-1; clone size: NA; CDR3 DNA: TGCGCCAGCAGCCAAGAGAACGCGGACCAAGAGACCCAGTACTTC; CDR3 protein: CASSQENADQETQYF
D gene: NA; J gene: TRBJ2-7; V gene: TRBV2; clone size: once; CDR3 DNA: TGTGCCAGCAGGTTTAACAGCCTCTACGAGCAGTACTTC; CDR3 protein: CASRFNSLYEQYF
D gene: TRBD2; J gene: TRBJ2-2; V gene: TRBV4-3; clone size: NA; CDR3 DNA: TGCGCCAGCAGCCAAGACCCTAGCGGGGGTATCCGGGAGCTGTTTTTT; CDR3 protein: CASSQDPSGGIRELFF
D gene: TRBD2; J gene: TRBJ2-3; V gene: TRBV11-3; clone size: NA; CDR3 DNA: TGTGCCAGCAGCCTCCGGACTAGCGGGAGGGATACGCAGTATTTT; CDR3 protein: CASSLRTSGRDTQYF
D gene: NA; J gene: TRBJ2-7; V gene: TRBV18; clone size: NA; CDR3 DNA: TGTGCCAGCTCACCACTGGACAGCTCCTACGAGCAGTACTTC; CDR3 protein: CASSPLDSSYEQYF
D gene: NA; J gene: TRBJ2-1; V gene: TRBV9; clone size: NA; CDR3 DNA: TGTGCCAGCAGCGTAGATCGTGAGCAGTTCTTC; CDR3 protein: CASSVDREQFF
D gene: TRBD2; J gene: TRBJ2-7; V gene: TRBV7-6; clone size: NA; CDR3 DNA: TGTGCCAGCAGCGAAACCTATAGCGGGAGGGCCTACGAGCAGTACTTC; CDR3 protein: CASSETYSGRAYEQYF
D gene: NA; J gene: TRBJ2-1; V gene: TRBV6-1; clone size: NA; CDR3 DNA: TGTGCCAGCAATGATAACAACTACAATGAGCAGTTCTTC; CDR3 protein: CASNDNNYNEQFF
D gene: NA; J gene: TRBJ1-2; V gene: TRBV11-1; clone size: few; CDR3 DNA: TGTGCCAGCAGTCTTGGAACAGGGCTTATAGATGGCTACACCTTC; CDR3 protein: CASSLGTGLIDGYTF
D gene: TRBD2; J gene: TRBJ2-3; V gene: TRBV5-4; clone size: few; CDR3 DNA: TGTGCCAGCAGCCCCGGGACTATCACAGATACGCAGTATTTT; CDR3 protein: CASSPGTITDTQYF
D gene: TRBD2; J gene: TRBJ2-3; V gene: TRBV6-1; clone size: NA; CDR3 DNA: TGTGCCAGCAGTGAAGCGCTGAGCGGGGCTAGCACAGATACGCAGTATTTT; CDR3 protein: CASSEALSGASTDTQYF
D gene: NA; J gene: TRBJ2-3; V gene: TRBV6-1; clone size: NA; CDR3 DNA: TGTGCCAGCAGTGAGCGAGATACGCAGTATTTT; CDR3 protein: CASSERDTQYF
D gene: NA; J gene: TRBJ2-7; V gene: TRBV5-6; clone size: once; CDR3 DNA: TGTGCCAGCAGCCTGGGGGACCGGGACTTCGCGCAGTACTTC; CDR3 protein: CASSLGDRDFAQYF
D gene: NA; J gene: TRBJ2-7; V gene: TRBV5-6; clone size: NA; CDR3 DNA: TGTGCCAGCACCTTGCAGGCCAACCTTCAGGAGCAGTACTTC; CDR3 protein: CASTLQANLQEQYF
D gene: TRBD1; J gene: TRBJ2-7; V gene: TRBV14; clone size: NA; CDR3 DNA: TGTGCCAGCAGCCAAGTTCGCCCCGGACAGGGGTCCGAGCAGTACTTC; CDR3 protein: CASSQVRPGQGSEQYF
D gene: TRBD1; J gene: TRBJ1-5; V gene: TRBV23-1; clone size: NA; CDR3 DNA: TGCGCCAGCAGTAAAACAGGGGGCCGGCAGCCCCAGCATTTT; CDR3 protein: CASSKTGGRQPQHF